Sequencing of this T cell receptor (beta chain) was carried out in a study of T cells in Graves' hyperthyroidism and ophthalmopathy. Amplification of TCR beta CDR3 regions was performed using RNA transcripts as template. Carried out on the TCR CDR3, a first-round RT-PCR used the HTBI primer set. In TCRdb, the multiplex PCR reads were re-called with MiXCR into one record per CDR3 protein. The table lists around 440,000 distinct CDR3 sequences, about a sixth of them singletons, with just under 8% in the top ten. This clonotype was recorded a few times. The antigen is not known. Every diagnosis used clinical symptoms, serum thyroxine and TRAb, thyroid ultrasound and orbital computed tomography. The authors obtained PBMCs from more than 9.5 ml of fresh peripheral blood. The junction had 6 bases not matched to a gene; V was cut back by 4 bases and J by 7 bases. CDR1 is MNHEY and CDR2 is SVGAGI in the germline V gene. The CDR3 sequence is 16 residues long.

General study points: Stable hyperthyroidism was told apart from ophthalmopathy by a model built on 13 V-J features. Blood also showed most of the thyroid clonotypes that were expanded above 0.001.

The TCR sequence derives from a woman between 18 and 29 years old with Graves' hyperthyroidism. The sample taken for sequencing was blood. The chain couples TRBV6-5 to TRBJ2-1; TRBD2 aligns across 14 bases. This CDR3 reads CASSSAGTSGRNEQFF. As DNA, the CDR3 is TGTGCCAGCAGTTCCGCCGGGACTAGCGGGAGAAATGAGCAGTTCTTC.